This T cell receptor (beta chain) was sequenced during a study of blood T cell repertoires in COVID-19. Across the whole study: Italy, Spain and the United States were the sources of the convalescent and acute COVID-19 samples. T cells, B-cell-depleted T cells, or PBMCs supplied cDNA or gDNA.

Only one count was recorded for this clone. V dropped 5 bases and J dropped 0; count of bases not matched to a gene: 4. Germline V gene lookup returns CDR1 SGHKS and CDR2 YYEKEE (reference sequence). The CDR3 consists of 15 residues. In the authors' workflow: Amplification with reference gene primers provided the estimates of nucleated cell counts. Sequencing was performed with immunoSEQ multiplex PCR; in TCRdb, only in-frame clones are kept and a portion is missing. Clonal size and the V and J genes are those of that table, whereas D and trimming came from the DNA. The table records some 150,000 clones, 85% to 90% of them present only once.

Material: peripheral blood. The rearrangement joins TRBV5-5 to TRBJ2-2; 7 bases match TRBD1. This clonotype was sampled from a woman of 80 years or more in a cohort sampled during active or convalescent COVID-19. The CDR3 is CASRKDRPNTGELFF. The CDR3 nucleotides are TGTGCCAGCAGGAAGGACAGGCCGAACACCGGGGAGCTGTTTTTT.